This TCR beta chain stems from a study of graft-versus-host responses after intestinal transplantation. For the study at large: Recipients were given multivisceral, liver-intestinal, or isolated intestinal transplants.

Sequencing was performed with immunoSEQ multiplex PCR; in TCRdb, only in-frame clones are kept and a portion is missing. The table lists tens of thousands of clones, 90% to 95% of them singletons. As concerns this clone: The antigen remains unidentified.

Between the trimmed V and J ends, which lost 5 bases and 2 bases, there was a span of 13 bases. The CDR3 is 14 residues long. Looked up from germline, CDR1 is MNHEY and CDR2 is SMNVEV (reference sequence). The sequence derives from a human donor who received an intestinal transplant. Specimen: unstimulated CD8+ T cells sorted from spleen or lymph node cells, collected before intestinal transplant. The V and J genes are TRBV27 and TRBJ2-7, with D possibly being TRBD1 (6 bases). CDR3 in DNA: TGTGCCAGCAGTCAACAGGGTAGGGCCTACGAGCAGTACTTC. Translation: CASSQQGRAYEQYF.